This entry features one T cell receptor beta chain sequence. This record comes from a study of blood T cell repertoires in COVID-19. About the study: T cells, B-cell-depleted T cells, or PBMCs supplied cDNA or gDNA.

Per the germline V gene, CDR1 is SGDLS and CDR2 is YYNGEE. The CDR3 has 16 amino acids. Trimming took off 6 bases at V and 0 bases at J, with 16 bases between the two ends. The age range of participants was about 18 to 90 years, with residence in about two dozen US areas. Measured with immunoSEQ multiplex PCR; TCRdb has only the in-frame clones, and not every one. The sample has over 350,000 clones; 80% to 95% are singletons. The chain combines TRBV9 with TRBJ2-1; D not resolved. The specimen sequenced was PBMCs or T cells enriched from blood (not recorded which). The sequence was collected from a woman in her thirties or forties who had been exposed to COVID-19. The CDR3 DNA sequence: TGTGCCAGCACCGAAGGAACGGGTAGCTCCTACAATGAGCAGTTCTTC. It translates to CASTEGTGSSYNEQFF.